Shown below are 25 T cell receptor beta chains from a single sample sequenced in a study of preoperative IRX-2 immunotherapy in early breast cancer. The method was immunoSEQ multiplex PCR; TCRdb's version includes in-frame clones alone and lacks a portion of them. Found here are about 24,000 clones, around 90% of them singletons; the top ten hold around 27%. Treatment given: preoperative locoregional IRX-2 cytokine immunotherapy. The sample was tumor tissue, taken after IRX-2 immunotherapy. Every receptor here comes from a human donor with breast cancer.

This clone was counted once. V gene TRBV29-1 combines with J gene TRBJ1-1; D is possibly TRBD1 (5 bases). Germline CDR1 is SQVTM and CDR2 is ANQGSEA. The V end was cut by 4 bases, the J end by 6 bases, with 15 bases between. The CDR3 consists of 13 residues. CDR3 residues: CSVVSHVGAEAFF. In DNA form, the CDR3 reads TGCAGCGTTGTTTCCCACGTAGGGGCTGAAGCTTTCTTT.

For the CDR3, the DNA is TGTGCCAGCAGTTACTCGATGGGGGGGAGAGAGACCCAGTACTTC. This sequence encodes CASSYSMGGRETQYF. This chain connects TRBV6-5 to TRBJ2-5; 7 bases agree with TRBD2. This CDR3 has 15 residues. From germline, CDR1 is MNHEY and CDR2 SVGAGI. V shed 0 bases and J 4 bases; nucleotides not matched to a gene: 5.

This chain joins TRBV14 and TRBJ1-3; no definite D call. CDR3 length equals 15 residues. Per germline, CDR1 SGHDN and CDR2 FVKESK. V lost 0 bases and J 4 bases, leaving 10 bases between the germline ends. The chain's CDR3 is CASSQDWVSGNTIYF. The CDR3 nucleotides are TGTGCCAGCAGCCAAGATTGGGTTTCCGGAAACACCATATATTTT.

The chain has TRBV10-2 and TRBJ2-1, with 11 bases fitting TRBD2. The CDR3 runs to 16 residues. After removal of 4 bases from V and 7 bases from J, the junction contained 9 bases not matched to a gene. Germline V gene sequence: CDR1 WSHSY, CDR2 SAAADI. The chain's CDR3 is CASSGGSGGVRNEQFF. DNA for the CDR3: TGCGCCAGCAGTGGGGGTAGCGGGGGGGTTAGGAATGAGCAGTTCTTC.

This sequence joins TRBV6-5 and TRBJ1-1, with TRBD1 matching over 8 bases. V gave up 6 bases and J gave up 5 bases; unmatched junction bases: 11. The CDR3 runs 15 residues. The germline CDR1 and CDR2 sequences are MNHEY and SVGAGI. The CDR3 DNA sequence: TGTGCCAGCAGATGGGATGCCAGGGGGCATACTGAAGCTTTCTTT. Translation gives CASRWDARGHTEAFF.

V gene TRBV7-8 combines with J gene TRBJ1-5; 7 bases agree with TRBD1. V was clipped by 7 bases and J by 2 bases; unmatched bases: 8. The CDR3 length is 15 residues. Germline V gives CDR1 SGHVS, CDR2 FQNEAQ. The CDR3 spells CASTEQGLRNQPQHF. The DNA of the CDR3 is TGTGCCAGCACCGAACAGGGGTTGCGCAATCAGCCCCAGCATTTT.

The chain combines TRBV9 with TRBJ1-4; 8 bases are a match to TRBD1. The J segment lost 8 bases and the V segment lost 0 bases, leaving 6 bases of the junction unmatched. Germline values: CDR1 SGDLS, CDR2 YYNGEE. The CDR3 length is 15 residues. CDR3: CASSVDQGAKEKLFF. CDR3 in DNA: TGTGCCAGCAGCGTAGATCAGGGGGCGAAGGAAAAACTGTTTTTT.

This clone was recorded only once. The V gene is TRBV7-7, the J gene TRBJ2-5, with 9 bases lining up with TRBD1. Trimming took 5 bases from V and 2 from J; bases not matched to a gene: 6. CDR1 SSHAT and CDR2 FNYEAQ come from the germline V gene (reference sequence). CDR3 length equals 15 residues. CDR3 loop: CASSVNRGRQETQYF. CDR3 nucleotide sequence: TGTGCCAGCAGCGTAAACAGGGGGCGTCAAGAGACCCAGTACTTC.

V is TRBV4-2 and J is TRBJ2-3; TRBD2 might be the D (6 bases). Trimming took off 4 bases at V and 0 bases at J, with 11 bases between the two ends. The germline CDR1 and CDR2 sequences are LGHNA and YNFKEQ. This CDR3 has 15 amino acids. The CDR3 is CASSLRDSSTDTQYF. The CDR3 bases are TGTGCCAGCAGCCTCCGGGACTCCAGCACAGATACGCAGTATTTT.

The chain couples TRBV5-6 to TRBJ2-1, with TRBD2 as a possible D gene (7 bases). CDR1 SGHDT and CDR2 YYEEEE come from the germline V gene. The CDR3 covers 17 residues. V lost 4 bases, J lost 0 bases, and 17 bases lay in between. This chain's CDR3 is CASSPAAGATSYNEQFF. The CDR3 nucleotides are TGTGCCAGCAGCCCAGCGGCGGGGGCTACCTCCTACAATGAGCAGTTCTTC.

The CDR3 sequence is CASSLTFGSGANVLTF. CDR3 DNA sequence: TGTGCCAGCAGTTTAACCTTCGGCTCTGGGGCCAACGTCCTGACTTTC. This chain uses TRBV28 with TRBJ2-6; no reliable D call. This CDR3 is built from 16 residues. Looked up from germline, CDR1 is MDHEN and CDR2 is SYDVKM. The V gene lost 2 bases and the J gene lost 0 bases, with 8 bases spanning the gap.

The V call is TRBV18, the J call TRBJ1-3, with D unresolved. Trimming took 2 bases from V and 0 from J, leaving 11 bases between them. Germline assignment: CDR1 KGHSH and CDR2 LQKENI. This CDR3 is 16 amino acids long. This chain's CDR3 is CASSPGNYVSGNTIYF. In DNA form, the CDR3 reads TGTGCCAGCTCACCAGGTAACTACGTCTCTGGAAACACCATATATTTT.

The genes are TRBV2 and TRBJ1-5, with 8 bases fitting TRBD1. CDR1 SNHLY and CDR2 FYNNEI come from the germline V gene. The CDR3 extends over 14 amino acids. J lost 0 bases, V lost 8 bases, and 3 bases had no gene match. The CDR3 bases are TGTGCCAGCGACAGGGGTTATAGCAATCAGCCCCAGCATTTT. Amino acids: CASDRGYSNQPQHF.

The chain uses TRBV6-5 and TRBJ2-3; 8 nucleotides align to TRBD1. Germline V lookup: CDR1 MNHEY, CDR2 SVGAGI. V gave up 2 bases and J gave up 2 bases; unmatched junction bases: 6. The CDR3 loop spans 16 amino acids. The CDR3 nucleotides read TGTGCCAGCAGTTACGACCGGGACAGGCTCACAGATACGCAGTATTTT. Translation: CASSYDRDRLTDTQYF.

In this sample, this clone turned up a few times. This chain connects TRBV7-9 to TRBJ1-2, with D possibly matching TRBD1 (5 bases). CDR1 and CDR2 from the germline V gene are SEHNR and FQNEAQ (reference sequence). This CDR3 is built from 14 residues. V lost 1 base and J lost 2, with 8 bases in between. The CDR3 nucleotides are TGTGCCAGCAGCTTAGGGGACGGAAACTATGGCTACACCTTC. The encoded protein is CASSLGDGNYGYTF.

The chain is built from TRBV5-6 and TRBJ1-2; D is perhaps TRBD1 (6 bases). CDR1 and CDR2 from the germline V gene are SGHDT and YYEEEE. The CDR3 runs 13 residues. The V and J ends lost 4 bases and 8 bases respectively, with 15 bases between them. This chain's CDR3 is CASSGGGRGGYTF. CDR3 DNA sequence: TGTGCCAGCAGCGGGGGGGGCCGAGGGGGCTACACCTTC.

The rearrangement links TRBV28 to TRBJ2-2; TRBD1 or TRBD2 may be the D gene (6 bases each). Germline CDR1 is MDHEN and CDR2 is SYDVKM. Trimming pared 6 bases from V and 5 bases from J, leaving 22 bases between. This CDR3 region has 17 residues. Here the CDR3 DNA reads TGTGCCAGCAGCTCTTCCCGTACGGGGGCGCGAACCGGGGAGCTGTTTTTT. It translates to CASSSSRTGARTGELFF.

This chain connects TRBV19 to TRBJ2-1, with 11 positions matching TRBD2. After removal of 5 bases from V and 4 bases from J, the junction contained 7 bases not matched to a gene. The germline V gene has CDR1 LNHDA and CDR2 SQIVND (reference sequence). The CDR3 is made up of 16 amino acids. This chain's CDR3 is CASSSGGTSGYNEQFF. The CDR3 DNA reads as TGTGCCAGTAGTTCCGGGGGGACTAGCGGTTACAATGAGCAGTTCTTC.

V is TRBV5-1 and J is TRBJ1-2; no clear D. Looked up from germline, CDR1 is SGHRS and CDR2 is YFSETQ. The CDR3 loop spans 14 amino acids. The V gene lost 2 bases and the J gene lost 7 bases, with 15 bases spanning the gap. Here the CDR3 reads CASSFGQAEGGYTF. The DNA for the CDR3 is TGCGCCAGCAGCTTCGGGCAGGCCGAAGGTGGCTACACCTTC.

This clone has just one count. V is TRBV6-1 and J is TRBJ1-1; D gene unclear. Trimming took off 1 base at V and 0 bases at J, with 6 bases between the two ends. CDR1 and CDR2 (germline): MNHNS, SASEGT. This CDR3 has 14 residues. CDR3 loop: CASSEGPLNTEAFF. CDR3 coding DNA: TGTGCCAGCAGTGAAGGGCCATTGAACACTGAAGCTTTCTTT.

V usage is TRBV5-1 and J usage is TRBJ1-6, with 7 bases lining up with TRBD1. Per germline, CDR1 SGHRS and CDR2 YFSETQ. The CDR3 spans 15 residues. The V and J ends lost 4 bases and 6 bases, in that order; junction bases with no gene match: 7. CDR3 in amino acids: CASSPQGQSNSPLHF. DNA for the CDR3: TGCGCCAGCAGCCCCCAGGGACAGAGTAATTCACCCCTCCACTTT.

The chain couples TRBV18 to TRBJ1-1, with 10 bases identical to TRBD1. CDR3 size: 18 residues. The germline V gene encodes CDR1 KGHSH and CDR2 LQKENI. Unmatched junction bases numbered 15, after V lost 3 bases and J lost 5 bases. The CDR3 nucleotides are TGTGCCAGCTCACCCTTCGTGGGACAGGGGAGGGCGCGGACTGAAGCTTTCTTT. Translating it yields CASSPFVGQGRARTEAFF.

This clone was detected once. The J gene is TRBJ2-5, the V gene TRBV4-2, with 8 bases identical to TRBD2. The length of the CDR3 is 16 residues. With 4 bases clipped from V and 5 bases from J, the junction kept 12 bases outside the gene matches. Per the germline V gene, CDR1 is LGHNA and CDR2 is YNFKEQ. This CDR3 reads CASSPLIAGFQETQYF. CDR3 coding DNA: TGTGCCAGCAGCCCGTTAATAGCGGGGTTTCAGGAGACCCAGTACTTC.

The chain employs TRBV11-3 and TRBJ2-5; D is unclear. The CDR3 has 12 residues. CDR1 is SGHNT and CDR2 is YENEEA in the germline V gene. The V and J ends lost 5 bases and 5 bases respectively, with 9 bases between them. The chain's CDR3 is CASSLSGETQYF. The CDR3 nucleotides are TGTGCCAGCAGCCTCTCCGGGGAGACCCAGTACTTC.

This chain links TRBV19 with TRBJ1-1, with 7 bases lining up with TRBD1. Germline V lookup: CDR1 LNHDA, CDR2 SQIVND (reference sequence). The CDR3 is 15 amino acids. The trim removed 5 bases at V and 1 base at J, leaving 7 bases unmatched. CDR3 coding DNA: TGTGCCAGTAGTCCGAGACAGGGTGAGAACACTGAAGCTTTCTTT. This codes for CASSPRQGENTEAFF.